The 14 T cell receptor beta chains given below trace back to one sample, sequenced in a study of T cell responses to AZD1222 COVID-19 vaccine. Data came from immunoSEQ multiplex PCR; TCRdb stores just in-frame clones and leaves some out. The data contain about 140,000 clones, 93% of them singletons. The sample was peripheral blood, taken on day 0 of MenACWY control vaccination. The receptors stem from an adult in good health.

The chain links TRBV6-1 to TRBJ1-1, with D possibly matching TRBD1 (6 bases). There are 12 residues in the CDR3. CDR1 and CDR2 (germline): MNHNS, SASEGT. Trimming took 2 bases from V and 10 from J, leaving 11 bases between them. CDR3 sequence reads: CASSETGRLAFF. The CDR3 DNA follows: TGTGCCAGCAGTGAAACAGGGAGGTTAGCTTTCTTT.

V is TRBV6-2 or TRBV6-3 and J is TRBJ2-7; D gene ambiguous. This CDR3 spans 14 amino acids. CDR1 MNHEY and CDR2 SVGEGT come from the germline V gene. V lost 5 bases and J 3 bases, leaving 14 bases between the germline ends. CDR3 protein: CASSKVGRSYEQYF. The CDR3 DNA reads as TGTGCCAGCAGTAAGGTCGGACGGAGCTACGAGCAGTACTTC.

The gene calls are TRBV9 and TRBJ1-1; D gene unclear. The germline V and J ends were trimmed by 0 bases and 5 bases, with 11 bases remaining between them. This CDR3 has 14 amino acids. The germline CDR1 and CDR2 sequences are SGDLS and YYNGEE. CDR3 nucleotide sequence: TGTGCCAGCAGCGTAGAACTGGAATGGACTGAAGCTTTCTTT. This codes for CASSVELEWTEAFF.

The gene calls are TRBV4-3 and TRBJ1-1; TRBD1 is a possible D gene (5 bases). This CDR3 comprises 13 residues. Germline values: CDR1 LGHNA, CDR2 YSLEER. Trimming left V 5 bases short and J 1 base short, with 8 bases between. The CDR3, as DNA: TGCGCCAGCAGCTACGGACAGAACACTGAAGCTTTCTTT. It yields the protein CASSYGQNTEAFF.

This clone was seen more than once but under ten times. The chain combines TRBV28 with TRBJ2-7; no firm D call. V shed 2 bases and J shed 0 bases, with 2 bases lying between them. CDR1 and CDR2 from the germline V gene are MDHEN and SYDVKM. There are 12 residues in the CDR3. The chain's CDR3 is CASSLLSYEQYF. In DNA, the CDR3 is TGTGCCAGCAGTTTACTCTCCTACGAGCAGTACTTC.

CDR3 coding DNA: TGTGCCAGCGGCCTGGGGGGGAACTATGGCTACACCTTC. This codes for CASGLGGNYGYTF. This chain uses TRBV7-8 with TRBJ1-2; possibly TRBD1 for D (5 bases). CDR3 length: 13 amino acids. The V and J ends lost 8 bases and 2 bases respectively, with 12 bases between them. Germline V gene sequence: CDR1 SGHVS, CDR2 FQNEAQ.

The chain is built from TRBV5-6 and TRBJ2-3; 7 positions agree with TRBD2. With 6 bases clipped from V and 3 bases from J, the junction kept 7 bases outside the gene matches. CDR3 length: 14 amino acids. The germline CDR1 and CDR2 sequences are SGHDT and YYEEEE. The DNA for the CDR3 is TGTGCCAGCATACGGCGGGGGAGGACAGATACGCAGTATTTT. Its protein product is CASIRRGRTDTQYF.

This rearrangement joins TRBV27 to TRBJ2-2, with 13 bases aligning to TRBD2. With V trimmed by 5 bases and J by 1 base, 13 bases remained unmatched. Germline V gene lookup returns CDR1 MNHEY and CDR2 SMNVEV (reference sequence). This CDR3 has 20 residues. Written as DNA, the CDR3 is TGTGCCAGCAGTCTTAACCCACCCGGACTAGCGGGGGTGAACACCGGGGAGCTGTTTTTT. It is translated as CASSLNPPGLAGVNTGELFF.

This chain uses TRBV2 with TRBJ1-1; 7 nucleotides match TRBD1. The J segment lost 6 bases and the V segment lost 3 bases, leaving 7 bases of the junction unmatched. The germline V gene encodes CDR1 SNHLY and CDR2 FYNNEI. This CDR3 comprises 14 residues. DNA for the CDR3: TGTGCCAGCAGTGACCCCGACAGGGTGGCTGAAGCTTTCTTT. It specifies CASSDPDRVAEAFF.

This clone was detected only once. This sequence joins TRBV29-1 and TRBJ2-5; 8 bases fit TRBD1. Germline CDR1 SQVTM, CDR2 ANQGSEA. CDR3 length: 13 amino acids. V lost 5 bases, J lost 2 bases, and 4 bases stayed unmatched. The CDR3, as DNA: TGCAGCGTTTGGGGGACAGGTCAAGAGACCCAGTACTTC. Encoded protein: CSVWGTGQETQYF.

CDR3 DNA: TGTGCCAGCAGCCAAGATTGGAGCCCTGGAGGTGGGAGCGCCACCTACGAGCAGTACTTC. Translating gives CASSQDWSPGGGSATYEQYF. The gene calls are TRBV4-2 and TRBJ2-7, with a tentative D call TRBD2 (5 bases). Germline assignment: CDR1 LGHNA and CDR2 YNFKEQ. The CDR3 is made up of 20 amino acids. V was shortened by 0 bases and J by 2 bases, with 26 bases between the two germline ends.

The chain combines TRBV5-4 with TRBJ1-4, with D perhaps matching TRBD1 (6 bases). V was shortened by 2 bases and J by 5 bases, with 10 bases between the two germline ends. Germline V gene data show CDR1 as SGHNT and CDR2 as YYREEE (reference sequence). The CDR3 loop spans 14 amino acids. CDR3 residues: CASSLKTGNEKLFF. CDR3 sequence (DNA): TGTGCCAGCAGCTTAAAGACAGGAAATGAAAAACTGTTTTTT.

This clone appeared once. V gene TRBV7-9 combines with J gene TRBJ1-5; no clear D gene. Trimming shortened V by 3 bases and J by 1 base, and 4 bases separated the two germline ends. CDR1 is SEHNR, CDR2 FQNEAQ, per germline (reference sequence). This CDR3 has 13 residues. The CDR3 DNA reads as TGTGCCAGCAGCTTTAACAGCAATCAGCCCCAGCATTTT. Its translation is CASSFNSNQPQHF. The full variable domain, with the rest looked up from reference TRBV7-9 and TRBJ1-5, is DTGVSQNPRHKITKRGQNVTFRCDPISEHNRLYWYRQTLGQGPEFLTYFQNEAQLEKSRLLSDRFSAERPKGSFSTLEIQRTEQGDSAMYLCASSFNSNQPQHFGDGTRLSIL.

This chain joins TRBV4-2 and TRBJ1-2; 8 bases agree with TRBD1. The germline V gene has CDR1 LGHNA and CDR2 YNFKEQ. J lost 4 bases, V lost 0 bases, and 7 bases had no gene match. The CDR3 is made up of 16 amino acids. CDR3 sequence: CASSQDGQGGSYGYTF. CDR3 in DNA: TGTGCCAGCAGCCAAGATGGACAGGGTGGGAGCTATGGCTACACCTTC.